This T cell receptor beta chain was retrieved from a study of T cells in Graves' hyperthyroidism and ophthalmopathy. General study findings and limits: In the analysis, a 13 V-J model separated ophthalmopathy from stable hyperthyroidism. Also found in blood were most expanded thyroid clonotypes above 0.001.

Newly diagnosed hyperthyroidism, duration under 2 months, in patients aged 18 to 65. Clinical symptoms, serum thyroxine, TRAb, thyroid ultrasound and orbital computed tomography established diagnosis. Amplification of TCR beta CDR3 regions used RNA as the template. A set of HTBI primers served as the primers for a first-round RT-PCR of the TCR CDR3. A single record per CDR3 protein comes from TCRdb applying MiXCR to the multiplex PCR reads. Of around 430,000 distinct CDR3 sequences detected, 15% appear once; the ten largest clones hold around a third. Per the germline V gene, CDR1 is LGHDT and CDR2 is YNNKEL (reference sequence). Trimming left V 4 bases short and J 5 bases short, with 12 bases between. The CDR3 is made up of 14 amino acids. This clonotype was observed at least ten times. What it binds is unknown.

This receptor was obtained from a woman under 40 with Graves' hyperthyroidism. Material for sequencing was blood. This rearrangement joins TRBV3-1 to TRBJ2-1, with D possibly matching TRBD2 (6 bases). In nucleotides, the CDR3 is TGTGCCAGCAGCCCAGCCGGGAGAAACAATGAGCAGTTCTTC. Encoded protein: CASSPAGRNNEQFF.